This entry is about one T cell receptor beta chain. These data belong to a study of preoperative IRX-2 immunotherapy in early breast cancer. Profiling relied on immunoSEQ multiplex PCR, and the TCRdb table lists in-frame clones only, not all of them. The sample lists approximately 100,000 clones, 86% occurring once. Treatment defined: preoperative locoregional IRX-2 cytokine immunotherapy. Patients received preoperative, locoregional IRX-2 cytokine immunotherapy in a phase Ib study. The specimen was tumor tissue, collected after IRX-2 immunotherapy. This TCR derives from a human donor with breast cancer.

CDR3 amino acids: CATSRRLETGELFF. CDR3 in DNA: TGTGCCACCAGCCGCCGTCTAGAGACCGGGGAGCTGTTTTTT. The chain is built from TRBV15 and TRBJ2-2; unclear D gene. V dropped 5 bases and J dropped 5 bases, with 12 bases sitting between them. The germline V gene has CDR1 LNHNV and CDR2 YYDKDF (reference sequence). CDR3 length equals 14 residues.